This is a list of T cell receptor beta chains from one sample in a study of T-cell reconstitution after alpha-beta-depleted transplantation in children. A single record per CDR3 protein comes from TCRdb applying MiXCR to the PCR reads. The table includes hundreds of thousands of distinct CDR3 sequences, approximately 14% detected once. The material was PBMCs, obtained before TCRalphabeta/CD19-depleted stem cell transplant. The receptors stem from a girl aged 2 to 10 with congenital amegakaryocytic thrombocytopenia, due to receive a stem cell transplant. CDR3s include the opening cysteine and the closing phenylalanine or tryptophan. D genes are given only for firm matches. Clone size appears in some rows only: once, few, many, or a class for an expanded clone.

cdr3_nt cdr3_aa v_call d_call clone_size j_call
TGCGCCAGCACCCGAAGGACAGACTCCTACGAGCAGTACTTC CASTRRTDSYEQYF TRBV5-1 NA NA TRBJ2-7
TGTGCCTGGAGTGCGGTAGCGGGAGCCTACAATGAGCAGTTCTTC CAWSAVAGAYNEQFF TRBV30 TRBD2 NA TRBJ2-1
TGTGCCACCAGTTCCAGATCGACAGGGGCCAGAGAGCAGTACTTC CATSSRSTGAREQYF TRBV15 TRBD1 few TRBJ2-7
TGTGCCATCAGCCTTCACCCCAACGGGGATGAGCAGTTCTTC CAISLHPNGDEQFF TRBV10-3 NA NA TRBJ2-1
TGCAGTGCTAGAGATGGTCGGGTTTTGAACACTGAAGCTTTCTTT CSARDGRVLNTEAFF TRBV20-1 NA many TRBJ1-1
TGCGCCAGCAGCTTGGAGGCTAGCGGGAGTCACAATGAGCAGTTCTTC CASSLEASGSHNEQFF TRBV5-1 TRBD2 many TRBJ2-1
TGTGCCAGCAGCTTAGAAATTCGTGGCCTTGAAGAGACCCAGTACTTC CASSLEIRGLEETQYF TRBV11-2 NA few TRBJ2-5
TGTGCCAGCAGCTTACGGGACAGGGGGCTCACAGATACGCAGTATTTT CASSLRDRGLTDTQYF TRBV11-1 TRBD1 many TRBJ2-3
TGCAGTGCTAGAGATAGGCGGGTAGCGACCTCCTACGAGCAGTACTTC CSARDRRVATSYEQYF TRBV20-1 NA NA TRBJ2-7
TGTGCCAGCAGTTTCTCGCTGGACACTGAAGCTTTCTTT CASSFSLDTEAFF TRBV28 NA many TRBJ1-1
TGCGCCAGCAGCCAAGTATTCTTAGGCTTCGGAGGGGTTCAGCCCCAGCATTTT CASSQVFLGFGGVQPQHF TRBV4-1 NA many TRBJ1-5
TGCAGCGTGCTGGACAGGCAGGACTATGGCTACACCTTC CSVLDRQDYGYTF TRBV29-1 TRBD1 few TRBJ1-2
TGTGCCAGCAGCTTAGGCCTCGATACCTACGAGCAGTACTTC CASSLGLDTYEQYF TRBV7-9 NA many TRBJ2-7
TGTGCCAGCAGTGAACTCGGCAGCAATCAGCCCCAGCATTTT CASSELGSNQPQHF TRBV6-1 NA many TRBJ1-5
TGTGCCAGCAGCAGCATAGGGGCAGGGGTGGCCTATGGCTACACCTTC CASSSIGAGVAYGYTF TRBV28 NA many TRBJ1-2
TGTGCCAGCAGCTTAGGACTACAGAGGGGGGAGCTGTTTTTT CASSLGLQRGELFF TRBV7-8 NA few TRBJ2-2
TGTGCCAGCAAAAGTCATACGCAGTATTTT CASKSHTQYF TRBV6-5 NA many TRBJ2-3
TGCAGTGCTAGAGATGCAAGAATCGATGAGCAGTTCTTC CSARDARIDEQFF TRBV20-1 NA many TRBJ2-1
TGCAGTGCTAGATTAACAGAGATGTATAATGAAAAACTGTTTTTT CSARLTEMYNEKLFF TRBV20-1 NA NA TRBJ1-4
TGCGCCAGCAGCTTGTCTGGACAGCAAGAGACCCAGTACTTC CASSLSGQQETQYF TRBV5-1 NA many TRBJ2-5
TGTGCCAGCAACAACCTAGTAACAGATACGCAGTATTTT CASNNLVTDTQYF TRBV7-6 NA many TRBJ2-3
TGCGCCAGCAGCCTAACCGTCATTGGGGGTCAGGAGCAGTTCTTC CASSLTVIGGQEQFF TRBV5-1 NA NA TRBJ2-1
TGTGCCAGCAGCTTAGTTCTGGGCCTCACAGATACGCAGTATTTT CASSLVLGLTDTQYF TRBV7-9 NA NA TRBJ2-3
TGCAGCGTTGAGGGGACAGGTAGTTGGGAGCAGTTCTTC CSVEGTGSWEQFF TRBV29-1 TRBD1 many TRBJ2-1
TGTGCCTGCATCCCTAGCTATGGCTACACCTTC CACIPSYGYTF TRBV30 NA few TRBJ1-2
TGCAGTGCTAGATCCATGGGAGGCCATAAGCGCGGCGAGCTGTTTTTT CSARSMGGHKRGELFF TRBV20-1 NA once TRBJ2-2
TGCAGTGCTAGTTCGGGACTAGCGGGAGTCGAGCAGTACTTC CSASSGLAGVEQYF TRBV20-1 TRBD2 many TRBJ2-7